These 13 T cell receptor beta chains share one sample of origin, sequenced in a study of T-cell reconstitution after alpha-beta-depleted transplantation in children (dated by TCRdb to the mid-2010s). Library preparation used PCR. The instrument given in TCRdb is Illumina HiSeq 2500. TCR library preparation used molecular barcoding, with unique molecular identifiers applied to normalize quantification of the TCRbeta repertoire. TCRdb reprocessing: public reads trimmed at Q25 with fastp, clones called with MiXCR, in-frame beta chains kept. Each CDR3 protein appears once, grouped with its most common genes and DNA. The sample contains hundreds of thousands of distinct CDR3 sequences, about 30% of them found a single time. The ten largest make up approximately 2.3% of the sample. This sample comprised PBMCs from the stem cell graft donor, obtained from the stem cell graft. The receptors come from a human donor who donated a stem cell graft to a child with aplastic anemia.

J is TRBJ1-2 and V is TRBV5-6, with a tentative D call TRBD1 (6 bases). V was trimmed by 0 bases and J by 2 bases, leaving 14 bases between them. This CDR3 is 16 amino acids long. CDR1 SGHDT and CDR2 YYEEEE come from the germline V gene. This CDR3 is CASSLAGTPFNYGYTF. In DNA, the CDR3 is TGTGCCAGCAGCTTGGCCGGGACACCATTCAACTATGGCTACACCTTC.

This clonotype was recorded many times. The chain has TRBV7-2 and TRBJ2-2; D unresolved. The CDR3 loop spans 12 amino acids. CDR1 is SGHTA and CDR2 is FQGNSA in the germline V gene. The V end lost 1 base, the J end lost 6 bases, and 3 bases lay between the germline ends. CDR3 loop: CASSLGPGELFF. For the CDR3, the DNA is TGTGCCAGCAGCTTAGGTCCCGGGGAGCTGTTTTTT.

V and J are TRBV27 and TRBJ2-2; tentatively, D is TRBD2 (7 bases). CDR1 is MNHEY, CDR2 SMNVEV, per germline (reference sequence). V lost 6 bases and J 7 bases, leaving 18 bases between the germline ends. This CDR3 region has 15 residues. The CDR3, as DNA: TGTGCCAGCAGAACTACCCGGGGGGCAGGCGGGGAGCTGTTTTTT. Its protein product is CASRTTRGAGGELFF.

V is TRBV25-1 and J is TRBJ2-2; D perhaps matches TRBD1 (6 bases). V lost 1 base and J lost 0, with 12 bases in between. Germline values: CDR1 MGHDK, CDR2 SYGVNS. The CDR3 extends over 17 amino acids. CDR3 nucleotides: TGTGCCAGCAGTGAATCGTTGGGGACATCGAACACCGGGGAGCTGTTTTTT. Its protein is CASSESLGTSNTGELFF.

This chain uses TRBV6-2 or TRBV6-3 with TRBJ2-4, with D perhaps TRBD2 (5 bases). The ends were cut back, 4 bases at V and 0 bases at J, with 25 bases in the middle. Per germline, CDR1 MNHEY and CDR2 SVGEGT. CDR3 length: 20 residues. The DNA for the CDR3 is TGTGCCAGCAGTTTCGTCGGACTGTCGGACCCCAATATAGCCAAAAACATTCAGTACTTC. Its translation is CASSFVGLSDPNIAKNIQYF.

This chain connects TRBV30 to TRBJ2-7; the match to TRBD2 covers 12 bases. This CDR3 is built from 16 residues. With 4 bases clipped from V and 3 bases from J, the junction kept 10 bases outside the gene matches. CDR1 GTSNPN and CDR2 SVGIG come from the germline V gene (reference sequence). CDR3 bases: TGTGCCTGGACTCTAGCGGGAGGGCCCTCATACTACGAGCAGTACTTC. Translation: CAWTLAGGPSYYEQYF.

In this sample, this clonotype turned up a few times. The chain couples TRBV30 to TRBJ2-7; D may correspond to TRBD1 or TRBD2 (5 bases each). The CDR3 is made up of 14 amino acids. V lost 3 bases to trimming and J lost 3 bases, with 15 bases between them. From germline, CDR1 is GTSNPN and CDR2 SVGIG (reference sequence). The CDR3 DNA follows: TGTGCCTGGAGCGGGGCAGGGATAAACTACGAGCAGTACTTC. Residues: CAWSGAGINYEQYF. Based on the CDR3 plus reference TRBV30 and TRBJ2-7, the full variable domain is SQTIHQWPATLVQPVGSPLSLECTVEGTSNPNLYWYRQAAGRGLQLLFYSVGIGQISSEVPQNLSASRPQDRQFILSSKKLLLSDSGFYLCAWSGAGINYEQYFGPGTRLTVT.

The chain is built from TRBV20-1 and TRBJ2-4, with TRBD2 identical over 8 bases. Germline assignment: CDR1 DFQATT and CDR2 SNEGSKA (reference sequence). The trim removed 6 bases at V and 8 bases at J, leaving 21 bases unmatched. CDR3 length: 17 amino acids. The CDR3 spells CSAKSIGLSGGGDIQYF. The CDR3 DNA follows: TGCAGTGCCAAGAGTATCGGACTTTCCGGGGGGGGCGACATTCAGTACTTC.

This clonotype has just a few counts. V is TRBV7-6 and J is TRBJ1-2; D gene unclear. The V gene's germline CDR1 is SGHVS and CDR2 FNYEAQ. V was pared by 5 bases and J by 3 bases, with 13 bases between. The CDR3 runs 14 residues. The CDR3 bases are TGTGCCAGCAGCCCAACCCCCGGCGACTATGGCTACACCTTC. It specifies CASSPTPGDYGYTF.

Only a few counts were recorded for this clonotype. The rearrangement links TRBV29-1 to TRBJ1-1; D is possibly TRBD1 (5 bases). Germline assignment: CDR1 SQVTM and CDR2 ANQGSEA. Trimming left V 5 bases short and J 3 bases short, with 16 bases between. The CDR3 extends over 14 amino acids. As DNA, the CDR3 is TGCAGCGTTACCTGGTCGTCCAGGGACACTGAAGCTTTCTTT. Protein product: CSVTWSSRDTEAFF.

V and J are TRBV7-9 and TRBJ2-7; 8 bases are shared with TRBD1. The CDR3 is 14 amino acids. Germline V CDR1 and CDR2: SEHNR, FQNEAQ (reference sequence). J was trimmed by 3 bases and V by 1 base; bases with no gene match: 2. CDR3 coding DNA: TGTGCCAGCAGCTTAGGGACAGGGAACTACGAGCAGTACTTC. Translated, it gives CASSLGTGNYEQYF.

The J gene is TRBJ2-3, the V gene TRBV29-1; the match to TRBD2 covers 9 bases. Germline loops: CDR1 SQVTM, CDR2 ANQGSEA. V gave up 6 bases and J gave up 1 base; unmatched junction bases: 5. The CDR3 is 14 residues long. CDR3 nucleotides: TGCAGCGTGACGATAGCGGGGGGCACAGATACGCAGTATTTT. It translates to CSVTIAGGTDTQYF.

This clonotype turned up a few times. The chain carries TRBV10-3 and TRBJ1-1, with D perhaps matching TRBD1 (5 bases). Trimming stripped 6 bases from V and 3 bases from J, with 14 bases between. Germline CDR1 and CDR2: ENHRY and SYGVKD. The CDR3 runs 14 residues. The DNA for the CDR3 is TGTGCCATCAGGGGGGTTGTACTGGACACTGAAGCTTTCTTT. This gives the protein CAIRGVVLDTEAFF.